The 9 T cell receptor beta chains listed next were all sequenced from one sample in a study of shared clonotypes between healthy human individuals. Assay used: immunoSEQ multiplex PCR; TCRdb lists only in-frame clones, some missing. The sample holds over 2 million clones; roughly 95% are singletons and the top ten take 1.1%. CD8 cells regarded as naive lacked CD45RO, were positively chosen for CCR7, and omitted terminally differentiated effector memory CD45RA+ cells. The sample taken for sequencing was naive CD8+ T cells sorted from blood. Receptors originate from a man aged 18 to 29 in good health.

The chain uses TRBV27 and TRBJ2-7; a possible D gene is TRBD2 (7 bases). The V gene lost 5 bases and the J gene lost 5 bases, with 19 bases spanning the gap. CDR1 is MNHEY and CDR2 is SMNVEV in the germline V gene (reference sequence). This CDR3 contains 15 residues. CDR3 residues: CASSLQGGARNEQYF. CDR3 sequence (DNA): TGTGCCAGCAGTCTCCAAGGGGGGGCCCGGAACGAGCAGTACTTC.

V usage is TRBV27 and J usage is TRBJ1-5, with TRBD1 as a possible D gene (6 bases). The CDR3 contains 15 residues. V was shortened by 2 bases and J by 0 bases, with 8 bases between the two germline ends. Germline CDR1 is MNHEY and CDR2 is SMNVEV (reference sequence). The CDR3 is CASSLLGASNQPQHF. The DNA of the CDR3 is TGTGCCAGCAGTTTACTGGGGGCTAGCAATCAGCCCCAGCATTTT.

This clone came up once. CDR3 nucleotides: TGTGCCAGCAGCGCGGGACAGGGGGCCTATCAGCCCCAGCATTTT. This codes for CASSAGQGAYQPQHF. The rearrangement links TRBV5-6 to TRBJ1-5; TRBD1 matches 12 bases. This CDR3 region has 15 residues. Per germline, CDR1 SGHDT and CDR2 YYEEEE. Germline trimming cut 4 bases from V and 5 bases from J; bases unmatched to any gene: 4.

The chain is built from TRBV11-2 and TRBJ2-3, with unresolved D. The CDR3 contains 14 residues. Trimming stripped 7 bases from V and 2 bases from J, with 13 bases between. CDR1 is SGHAT, CDR2 FQNNGV, per germline. Here the CDR3 DNA reads TGTGCCAGCACCCGATGGGGTTTCACAGATACGCAGTATTTT. This sequence encodes CASTRWGFTDTQYF.

This chain connects TRBV7-2 to TRBJ2-3; TRBD1 might be the D (5 bases). The CDR3 length is 14 residues. Trimming stripped 0 bases from V and 1 base from J, with 5 bases between. Germline-derived CDR1 and CDR2 are SGHTA and FQGNSA. CDR3: CASSLAQGTDTQYF. CDR3 in DNA: TGTGCCAGCAGCTTAGCACAGGGCACAGATACGCAGTATTTT.

The genes are TRBV28 and TRBJ1-4; TRBD1 aligns across 7 bases. CDR1 MDHEN and CDR2 SYDVKM come from the germline V gene. The CDR3 is 16 amino acids. Trimming took 3 bases from V and 8 from J; bases not matched to a gene: 12. CDR3 DNA sequence: TGTGCCAGCAGTTTGAGTGTTGAGGACAGGCCCGAAAAACTGTTTTTT. It yields the protein CASSLSVEDRPEKLFF.

The chain recombines TRBV2 with TRBJ2-1; weak D call: TRBD2 (5 bases). Germline V CDR1 and CDR2: SNHLY, FYNNEI. V shed 7 bases and J shed 3 bases, with 19 bases lying between them. This CDR3 is built from 16 residues. CDR3 sequence (DNA): TGTGCCAGCAAGGTTGGGAGCGGAGGAAGCTACAATGAGCAGTTCTTC. Protein sequence: CASKVGSGGSYNEQFF.

The chain has TRBV4-3 and TRBJ2-7; possibly TRBD2 for D (5 bases). The CDR3 is 14 residues long. V was trimmed by 1 base and J by 4 bases, leaving 11 bases between them. Germline V CDR1 and CDR2: LGHNA, YSLEER. CDR3 nucleotide sequence: TGCGCCAGCAGCCAAGGGTTTGGAGGTTACGAGCAGTACTTC. It yields the protein CASSQGFGGYEQYF.

The genes are TRBV7-2 and TRBJ2-7; 8 nucleotides line up with TRBD1. CDR1 and CDR2 from the germline V gene are SGHTA and FQGNSA. The CDR3 covers 16 residues. V trimming: 6 bases; J trimming: 3 bases; junction bases outside the gene matches: 13. The CDR3 is CASSQIAGTGFYEQYF. Here the CDR3 DNA reads TGTGCCAGCAGTCAAATCGCCGGGACAGGTTTCTACGAGCAGTACTTC. Full variable domain (outside the CDR3, taken from reference TRBV7-2 and TRBJ2-7): GAGVSQSPSNKVTEKGKDVELRCDPISGHTALYWYRQSLGQGLEFLIYFQGNSAPDKSGLPSDRFSAERTGGSVSTLTIQRTQQEDSAVYLCASSQIAGTGFYEQYFGPGTRLTVT.